This T cell receptor (beta chain) was captured by sequencing in a study of blood T cell repertoires in COVID-19. Study-wide background: The study drew acute and convalescent COVID-19 samples from the United States, Italy and Spain. Sources were T cells, B-cell-depleted T cells, or PBMCs; the material itself was cDNA or gDNA.

Germline V gives CDR1 MGHRA, CDR2 YSYEKL. CDR3 length equals 15 residues. With 3 bases removed from V and 5 bases from J, the gap between germline ends came to 16 bases. Per the study methods: Amplification from reference gene primers served as the basis for estimated nucleated cell counts. Sequencing was performed with immunoSEQ multiplex PCR; in TCRdb, only in-frame clones are kept and a portion is missing. The D gene and trimming were derived from the DNA, and the V and J assignments and clone size from that table. This table has about 220,000 clones, approximately 80% appearing once. This sequence joins TRBV4-1 and TRBJ1-1; D is unclear. Sequencing was carried out using peripheral blood. The origin of this receptor is a man between 50 and 59 years old with active or convalescent COVID-19. This CDR3 is CASSQDLNAGTEAFF. The DNA of the CDR3 is TGCGCCAGCAGCCAGGACTTAAACGCGGGGACTGAAGCTTTCTTT.